This TCR beta chain is from a study of cytomegalovirus exposure and HLA in healthy donors. Study-level findings and limits: A later analysis reportedly identified an Asian-associated ancestry cluster as carrying fewer N-insertions than the roughly 720-donor mean. As confirmed in vitro, three CMV-associated chains were specific for CMV antigens. The analysis excluded some indistinguishable V segments, including TRBV6-2 and TRBV6-3.

Note on this clone: The antigen remains undetermined.

In germline, CDR1 is MDHEN, CDR2 SYDVKM. The CDR3 runs to 13 residues. The V end was cut by 3 bases, the J end by 4 bases, with 9 bases between. Primers: 60 Vbeta forward and 13 Jbeta reverse. Generated by immunoSEQ multiplex PCR, the TCRdb table keeps only in-frame clones and is missing some. The table has fewer than 200,000 clones, roughly 82% seen once. As for the donors, each was a healthy bone marrow donor. The chain recombines TRBV28 with TRBJ1-2; D is unclear. This sequence was found in a girl aged 5-17 years in good health and CMV-seropositive. Sequencing input: PBMCs. The CDR3 region has the DNA TGTGCCAGCAGTTTCCAGGTTTCCTATGGCTACACCTTC. Amino acid sequence: CASSFQVSYGYTF.